These 18 T cell receptor beta chains came from one sample sequenced in a study of blood T cell repertoires in COVID-19. Method: immunoSEQ multiplex PCR; TCRdb's copy keeps in-frame clones and lacks some. The table includes roughly 69,000 clones, approximately 78% detected once. Input material: PBMCs or T cells enriched from blood (not recorded which). Receptors originate from a woman in her forties with acute COVID-19.

The chain combines TRBV29-1 with TRBJ2-1, with 7 positions matching TRBD2. V shed 5 bases, J shed 5 bases, and the junction held 3 bases outside the gene matches. From germline, CDR1 is SQVTM and CDR2 ANQGSEA. This CDR3 region has 12 residues. The CDR3 protein is CSVSAGDNEQFF. The CDR3 nucleotides read TGCAGCGTTTCTGCGGGGGACAATGAGCAGTTCTTC.

J is TRBJ1-1 and V is TRBV12-5; no clear D gene. From germline, CDR1 is LGHNT and CDR2 FRNRAP. This CDR3 is 12 amino acids long. Trimming pared 1 base from V and 8 bases from J, leaving 8 bases between. Here the CDR3 DNA reads TGTGCTAGTGGTTTGGGGGCAGCCGAAGCTTTCTTT. Protein sequence: CASGLGAAEAFF. Based on the CDR3 plus reference TRBV12-5 and TRBJ1-1, the full variable domain is DARVTQTPRHKVTEMGQEVTMRCQPILGHNTVFWYRQTMMQGLELLAYFRNRAPLDDSGMPKDRFSAEMPDATLATLKIQPSEPRDSAVYFCASGLGAAEAFFGQGTRLTVV.

The V and J genes are TRBV25-1 and TRBJ1-2; 9 bases fit TRBD1. Trimming at V came to 3 bases and at J to 4 bases, leaving 12 bases not matched to a gene. The germline gives CDR1 MGHDK, CDR2 SYGVNS. CDR3 length: 17 amino acids. The CDR3 region is CASSDPGQGGRSYGYTF. In DNA form, the CDR3 reads TGTGCCAGCAGTGACCCGGGACAGGGAGGGAGGTCCTATGGCTACACCTTC.

CDR3: CASSQIAGGTDTQYF. Here the CDR3 DNA reads TGCGCCAGCAGCCAAATAGCGGGGGGCACAGATACGCAGTATTTT. The chain joins TRBV4-1 to TRBJ2-3; 9 nucleotides align to TRBD2. This CDR3 region has 15 residues. After removal of 2 bases from V and 1 base from J, the junction contained 1 base not matched to a gene. Germline CDR1 is MGHRA and CDR2 is YSYEKL.

The genes are TRBV19 and TRBJ1-5; 10 bases are a match to TRBD1. Germline V gene data show CDR1 as LNHDA and CDR2 as SQIVND (reference sequence). The CDR3 is 18 amino acids. The ends lost 6 bases at V and 4 bases at J; junction bases unmatched: 15. The CDR3 loop reads CASSLDHRDRGRNQPQHF. CDR3 nucleotide sequence: TGTGCCAGTAGCCTGGACCACCGGGACAGGGGAAGGAATCAGCCCCAGCATTTT.

A few counts support this clone. The chain recombines TRBV7-9 with TRBJ1-4, with 7 bases identical to TRBD1. The CDR3 contains 14 residues. With 5 bases clipped from V and 2 bases from J, the junction kept 2 bases outside the gene matches. Germline V gene data show CDR1 as SEHNR and CDR2 as FQNEAQ (reference sequence). CDR3 bases: TGTGCCAGCAGCCCACAGGGGACTAATGAAAAACTGTTTTTT. This translates into CASSPQGTNEKLFF.

This chain uses TRBV19 with TRBJ2-1; D is perhaps TRBD2 (6 bases). The V gene lost 5 bases and the J gene lost 4 bases, with 9 bases spanning the gap. Germline CDR1 reads LNHDA; CDR2 reads SQIVND (reference sequence). The CDR3 runs to 13 residues. The chain's CDR3 is CASSRGLYNEQFF. The CDR3 nucleotides read TGTGCCAGTAGTCGGGGACTTTACAATGAGCAGTTCTTC.

The chain carries TRBV5-5 and TRBJ2-5; 8 bases are shared with TRBD2. Germline CDR1 reads SGHKS; CDR2 reads YYEKEE (reference sequence). Unmatched junction bases numbered 5, after V lost 1 base and J lost 3 bases. The CDR3 extends over 15 amino acids. CDR3: CASSLHGTREETQYF. The CDR3 DNA reads TGTGCCAGCAGCTTGCATGGGACTAGGGAAGAGACCCAGTACTTC. The variable domain in full, with the rest retrieved from reference TRBV5-5 and TRBJ2-5, is DAGVTQSPTHLIKTRGQQVTLRCSPISGHKSVSWYQQVLGQGPQFIFQYYEKEERGRGNFPDRFSARQFPNYSSELNVNALLLGDSALYLCASSLHGTREETQYFGPGTRLLVL.

The genes are TRBV11-2 and TRBJ1-6, with 8 bases matching TRBD1. The CDR3 runs to 16 residues. V gave up 1 base and J gave up 8 bases; unmatched junction bases: 7. Per the germline V gene, CDR1 is SGHAT and CDR2 is FQNNGV. CDR3 nucleotides: TGTGCCAGCAGCTTAGTATCGGGACAGGCCGATTCACCCCTCCACTTT. This gives the protein CASSLVSGQADSPLHF.

This clone was detected only once. This chain links TRBV28 with TRBJ2-5; D gene ambiguous. CDR1 MDHEN and CDR2 SYDVKM come from the germline V gene. Trimming removed 6 bases from V and 2 bases from J, with 16 bases in between. CDR3 length: 15 amino acids. The CDR3 coding sequence is TGTGCCAGCAGGGCCTCCTCGCCCCCGCAAGAGACCCAGTACTTC. Translation gives CASRASSPPQETQYF.

The chain links TRBV5-6 to TRBJ2-3, with 8 bases identical to TRBD1. Trimming took 2 bases from V and 5 from J; bases not matched to a gene: 7. Germline loops: CDR1 SGHDT, CDR2 YYEEEE. CDR3 size: 15 residues. The CDR3 DNA is TGTGCCAGCAGCTTCAGGACAGGGTTAGGAGATACGCAGTATTTT. This translates into CASSFRTGLGDTQYF.

The chain has TRBV7-2 and TRBJ2-3; no clear D gene. Trimming took 5 bases from V and 2 from J, leaving 14 bases between them. Germline-derived CDR1 and CDR2 are SGHTA and FQGNSA. The CDR3 runs 15 residues. The CDR3 DNA reads TGTGCCAGCAGCCCCTGGGCAGGAACCACAGATACGCAGTATTTT. Its protein is CASSPWAGTTDTQYF.

The chain employs TRBV14 and TRBJ2-3, with D perhaps matching TRBD2 (6 bases). Germline values: CDR1 SGHDN, CDR2 FVKESK. Trimming removed 1 base from V and 4 bases from J, with 12 bases in between. CDR3 length: 15 residues. CDR3 protein: CASSQVGKRADTQYF. The DNA for the CDR3 is TGTGCCAGCAGCCAAGTGGGAAAGCGGGCAGATACGCAGTATTTT.

The CDR3 nucleotides read TGTGCCAGCAGCTTAGACGCGAGAGGGACCCAGTACTTC. Amino acids: CASSLDARGTQYF. This sequence joins TRBV7-3 and TRBJ2-5; D is undetermined. The CDR3 extends over 13 amino acids. Per the germline V gene, CDR1 is SGHTA and CDR2 is FQGTGA. V gave up 2 bases and J gave up 7 bases, with 11 bases separating them.

This chain connects TRBV29-1 to TRBJ2-2; maybe TRBD2 (6 bases). V lost 5 bases, J lost 6 bases, and 13 bases lay in between. Germline CDR1 SQVTM, CDR2 ANQGSEA. This CDR3 region has 13 residues. CDR3 coding DNA: TGCAGCGTTACGGAGGGAAGGGCCGGGGAGCTGTTTTTT. Its translation is CSVTEGRAGELFF.

The chain links TRBV12-3 or TRBV12-4 to TRBJ1-3; D unclear. V was clipped by 7 bases and J by 7 bases, with 14 bases between them. The CDR3 contains 13 residues. CDR3 protein: CASTVFRGNTIYF. Written as DNA, the CDR3 is TGTGCCAGCACTGTTTTTCGGGGTAACACCATATATTTT.

This clone has a single count. The chain has TRBV3-1 (or the pseudogene TRBV3-2) and TRBJ1-6; D is undetermined. V was cut by 4 bases and J by 7 bases, with 8 bases left in between. Germline CDR1 LGHDT, CDR2 YNNKEL (reference sequence). The CDR3 loop spans 13 amino acids. The CDR3 DNA follows: TGTGCCAGCAGCCCCGGACTCAATTCACCCCTCCACTTT. It translates to CASSPGLNSPLHF.

The sample holds one count of this clone. The chain uses TRBV7-9 and TRBJ1-1, with D perhaps matching TRBD1 (5 bases). V was clipped by 1 base and J by 3 bases, with 12 bases between them. The germline gives CDR1 SEHNR, CDR2 FQNEAQ (reference sequence). This CDR3 contains 15 residues. The CDR3 loop is CASSLVGGRYTEAFF. The CDR3 coding sequence is TGTGCCAGCAGCTTAGTGGGGGGACGGTACACTGAAGCTTTCTTT.